This TCR beta chain was profiled in a study of glioma-infiltrating T cells after dendritic cell vaccination. The repertoire was sequenced with immunoSEQ multiplex PCR; TCRdb's copy has only in-frame clones and lacks some. The table lists 100,000 to 120,000 clones, around 90% of them singletons. Time point in this sample: after dendritic cell vaccination, including at tumor progression/relapse. All glioblastoma patients lacked an isocitrate dehydrogenase mutation. Details on this clone: Mismatch with germline at one junction end may stem from a read error.

Germline CDR1 is SSHAT and CDR2 is FNYEAQ (reference sequence). There are 14 residues in the CDR3. The chain recombines TRBV7-7 with TRBJ2-1; the D is unclear. The specimen was blood, collected after dendritic cell vaccination. The clonotype was recovered from a human donor with glioblastoma. The CDR3 is CASSPNPSNNEQFF. CDR3 DNA sequence: TGTGCTAGCAGCCCGAATCCGTCTAACAATGAGCAGTTCTTC.